Below are 5 T cell receptor beta chains sequenced from a single sample in a study of OX40 agonist ivuxolimab in advanced cancers. Using immunoSEQ multiplex PCR, the repertoire was profiled, and TCRdb retains in-frame clones only, with some absent. The repertoire holds tens of thousands of clones, with 65% to 85% as singletons. Material: CD4+ or CD8+ T cells sorted from blood, obtained in a trial of the OX40 agonist ivuxolimab. The receptors originated from an adult with an advanced solid tumor such as melanoma, head and neck, liver or kidney cancer.

The chain employs TRBV5-5 and TRBJ2-5, with D hard to call. The CDR3 runs 15 residues. Per germline, CDR1 SGHKS and CDR2 YYEKEE (reference sequence). With 2 bases removed from V and 0 bases from J, the gap between germline ends came to 11 bases. Here the CDR3 DNA reads TGTGCCAGCAGCTTTATAACGGGCTACCAAGAGACCCAGTACTTC. This codes for CASSFITGYQETQYF.

The V and J genes are TRBV4-1 and TRBJ1-4; a possible D gene is TRBD1 (5 bases). Per germline, CDR1 MGHRA and CDR2 YSYEKL. The CDR3 consists of 16 residues. The germline V and J ends were trimmed by 0 bases and 8 bases, with 16 bases remaining between them. The CDR3 DNA follows: TGCGCCAGCAGCCAAGATATGGCAGGGAGGGAGGAAAAACTGTTTTTT. This encodes CASSQDMAGREEKLFF.

There are a few counts of this clone. J is TRBJ1-1 and V is TRBV11-2; 8 bases line up with TRBD1. Germline assignment: CDR1 SGHAT and CDR2 FQNNGV. The CDR3 loop spans 13 amino acids. V lost 2 bases and J lost 11; bases outside the gene matches: 7. The CDR3 DNA reads as TGTGCCAGCAGCTTATCCCCGGGACAGGAGGCTTTCTTT. Amino acid sequence: CASSLSPGQEAFF.

The chain couples TRBV7-8 to TRBJ2-7, with D unclear. The CDR3 covers 13 residues. CDR1 is SGHVS, CDR2 FQNEAQ, per germline. V dropped 6 bases and J dropped 1 base, with 10 bases sitting between them. CDR3 sequence: CASSPDTSYEQYF. The CDR3 coding sequence is TGTGCCAGCAGTCCAGACACATCCTACGAGCAGTACTTC.

This clone appeared a single time. This chain links TRBV28 with TRBJ2-7; tentatively, D is TRBD1 or TRBD2 (5 bases each). This CDR3 has 16 residues. Germline loops: CDR1 MDHEN, CDR2 SYDVKM. V was shortened by 6 bases and J by 5 bases, with 23 bases between the two germline ends. CDR3 nucleotides: TGTGCCAGCAGCTCTATAGGGGACGGACTTAAGGACGAGCAGTACTTC. Translation gives CASSSIGDGLKDEQYF.